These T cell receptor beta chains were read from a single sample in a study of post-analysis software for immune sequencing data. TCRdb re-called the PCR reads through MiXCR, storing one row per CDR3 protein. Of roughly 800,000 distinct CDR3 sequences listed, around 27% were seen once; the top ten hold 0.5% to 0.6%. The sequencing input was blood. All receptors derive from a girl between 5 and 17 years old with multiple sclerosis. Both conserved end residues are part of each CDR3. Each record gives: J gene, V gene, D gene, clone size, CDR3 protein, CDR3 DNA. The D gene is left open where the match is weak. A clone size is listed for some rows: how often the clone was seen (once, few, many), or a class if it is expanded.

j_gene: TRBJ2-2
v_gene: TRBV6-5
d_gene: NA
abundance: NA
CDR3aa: CAGSYSFSGELFF
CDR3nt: TGTGCCGGCAGTTACTCTTTTAGCGGGGAGCTGTTTTTT

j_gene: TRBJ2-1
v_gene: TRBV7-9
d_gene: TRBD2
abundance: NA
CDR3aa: CASRNPSGGYNEQFF
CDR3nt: TGTGCCAGCCGGAATCCTAGCGGGGGTTACAATGAGCAGTTCTTC

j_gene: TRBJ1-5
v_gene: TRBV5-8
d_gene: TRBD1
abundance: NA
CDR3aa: CASSAFQGGNQPQHF
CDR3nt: TGTGCCAGCAGCGCCTTCCAGGGGGGCAATCAGCCCCAGCATTTT

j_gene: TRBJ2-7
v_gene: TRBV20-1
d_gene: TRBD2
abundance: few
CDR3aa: CSARTSGSTEQYF
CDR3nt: TGCAGTGCCAGGACTAGCGGGAGTACCGAGCAGTACTTC

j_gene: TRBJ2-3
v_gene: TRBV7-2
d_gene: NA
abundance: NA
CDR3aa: CASSLITGPADTQYF
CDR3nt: TGTGCCAGCAGCTTAATTACAGGTCCCGCAGATACGCAGTATTTT

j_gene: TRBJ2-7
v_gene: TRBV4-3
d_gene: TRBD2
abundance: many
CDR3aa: CASSPAPAGIYEQYF
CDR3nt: TGCGCCAGCAGCCCCGCCCCAGCGGGGATCTACGAGCAGTACTTC

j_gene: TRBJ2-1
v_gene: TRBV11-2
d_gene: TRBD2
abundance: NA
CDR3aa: CASSLDQVRAGGLNNEQFF
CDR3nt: TGTGCCAGCAGCTTAGATCAAGTCAGAGCGGGAGGTTTAAACAATGAGCAGTTCTTC

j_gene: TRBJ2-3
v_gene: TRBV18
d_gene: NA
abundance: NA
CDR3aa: CASSARFTDTQYF
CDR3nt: TGTGCCAGCTCAGCTAGGTTTACAGATACGCAGTATTTT

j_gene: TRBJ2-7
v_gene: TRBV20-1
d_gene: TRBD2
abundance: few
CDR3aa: CSAPREALSYEQYF
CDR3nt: TGCAGTGCGCCCCGGGAGGCGCTATCCTACGAGCAGTACTTC

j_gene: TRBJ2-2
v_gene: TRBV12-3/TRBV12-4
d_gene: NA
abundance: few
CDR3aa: CASSSRWNGRVVISTGELFF
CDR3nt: TGTGCCAGCAGTTCTCGCTGGAACGGACGGGTCGTGATCTCTACCGGGGAGCTGTTTTTT

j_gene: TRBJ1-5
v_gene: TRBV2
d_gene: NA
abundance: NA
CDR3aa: CASSATGLYSNQPQHF
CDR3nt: TGTGCCAGCAGTGCCACAGGGCTTTATAGCAATCAGCCCCAGCATTTT

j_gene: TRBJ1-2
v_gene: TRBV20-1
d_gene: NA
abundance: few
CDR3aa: CSAREIGVRYGYTF
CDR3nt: TGCAGTGCTAGAGAGATCGGGGTGAGGTATGGCTACACCTTC

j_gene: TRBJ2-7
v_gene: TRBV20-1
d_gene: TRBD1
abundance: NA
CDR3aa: CSASGQGFYEQYF
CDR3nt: TGCAGTGCCTCGGGACAGGGGTTCTACGAGCAGTACTTC

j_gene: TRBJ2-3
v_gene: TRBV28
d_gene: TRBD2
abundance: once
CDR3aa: CASSFGYAGGLTDTQYF
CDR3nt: TGTGCCAGCAGTTTTGGTTACGCGGGGGGGCTGACAGATACGCAGTATTTT

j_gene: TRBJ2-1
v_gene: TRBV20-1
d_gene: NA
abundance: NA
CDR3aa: CSARPTGTEGRFF
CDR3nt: TGCAGTGCTAGACCTACCGGGACTGAAGGTCGGTTCTTC

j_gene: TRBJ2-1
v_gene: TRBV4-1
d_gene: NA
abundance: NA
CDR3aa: CASSQGLGRSYNEQFF
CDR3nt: TGCGCCAGCAGCCAAGGTCTCGGCAGATCCTACAATGAGCAGTTCTTC

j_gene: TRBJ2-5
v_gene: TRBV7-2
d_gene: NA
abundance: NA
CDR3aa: CASSLVRHQQETQYF
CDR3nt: TGTGCCAGCAGCTTAGTCCGCCACCAACAAGAGACCCAGTACTTC

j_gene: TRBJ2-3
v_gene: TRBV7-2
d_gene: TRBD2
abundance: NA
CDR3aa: CASHSAGERGADTQYF
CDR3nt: TGTGCCAGCCACTCCGCGGGCGAGCGGGGGGCAGATACGCAGTATTTT

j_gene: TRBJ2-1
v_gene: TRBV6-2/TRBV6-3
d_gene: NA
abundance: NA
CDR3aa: CASSYRAPGSNEQFF
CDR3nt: TGTGCCAGCAGTTACCGGGCTCCCGGCAGTAATGAGCAGTTCTTC

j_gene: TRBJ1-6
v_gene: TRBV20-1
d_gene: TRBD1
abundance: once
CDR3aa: CSAQTGVKSPLHF
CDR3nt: TGCAGTGCCCAAACAGGGGTTAAATCACCCCTCCACTTT

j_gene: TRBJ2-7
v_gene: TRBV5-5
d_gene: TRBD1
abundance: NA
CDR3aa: CASRSRQGVFYEQYF
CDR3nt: TGTGCCAGCAGGTCCCGGCAGGGGGTATTCTACGAGCAGTACTTC

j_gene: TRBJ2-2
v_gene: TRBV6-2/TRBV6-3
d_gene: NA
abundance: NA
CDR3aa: CASSHWTGELFF
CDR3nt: TGTGCCAGCAGTCACTGGACCGGGGAGCTGTTTTTT

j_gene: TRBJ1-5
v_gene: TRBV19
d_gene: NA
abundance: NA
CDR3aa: CASSWAFRSNQPQHF
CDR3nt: TGTGCCAGTAGTTGGGCCTTTAGGAGCAATCAGCCCCAGCATTTT

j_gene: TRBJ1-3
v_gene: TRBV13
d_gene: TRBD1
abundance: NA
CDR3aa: CASGGGQISGNTIYF
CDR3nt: TGTGCCAGCGGAGGGGGACAGATCTCTGGAAACACCATATATTTT

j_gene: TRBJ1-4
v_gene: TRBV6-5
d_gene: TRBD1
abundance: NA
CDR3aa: CASSSLTGIGGTNEKLYF
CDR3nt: TGTGCCAGCAGTTCCCTGACAGGGATAGGAGGAACTAATGAAAAACTGTATTTT

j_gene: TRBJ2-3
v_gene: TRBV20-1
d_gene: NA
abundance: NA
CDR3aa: CSAQLGTQYF
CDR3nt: TGCAGTGCCCAATTGGGTACACAGTATTTT

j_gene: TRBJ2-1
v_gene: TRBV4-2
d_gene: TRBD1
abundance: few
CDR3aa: CASSQRDREWDNEQFF
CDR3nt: TGTGCCAGCAGCCAACGGGACAGGGAATGGGACAATGAGCAGTTCTTC

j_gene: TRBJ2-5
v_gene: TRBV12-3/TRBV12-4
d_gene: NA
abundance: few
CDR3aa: CASSKEETQYF
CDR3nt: TGTGCCAGCAGCAAGGAAGAGACCCAGTACTTC